These T cell receptor beta chains were read from a single sample in a study of blood T cell repertoires in COVID-19. The method was immunoSEQ multiplex PCR; TCRdb's version includes in-frame clones alone and lacks a portion of them. The table records just over 15,000 clones, approximately 83% of them present only once. The source material was peripheral blood. Receptors originate from a human donor in a cohort sampled during active COVID-19. Both conserved end residues are part of each CDR3. Fields, in order: J gene, V gene, CDR3 protein.

TRBJ2-2,TRBV9,CASSVSQGGTGELFF
TRBJ1-6,TRBV28,CASRGQAYPYNSPLHF
TRBJ2-1,TRBV20-1,CSASSPDPGGVEQFF
TRBJ2-7,TRBV12-3/TRBV12-4,CASSSNYEQYF
TRBJ2-5,TRBV6-6,CASRHTGGGETQYF
TRBJ2-4,TRBV29-1,CSVRQGVGNIQYF
TRBJ1-6,TRBV27,CASSLTGGSPLHF
TRBJ2-3,TRBV11-2,CASSLMIAGSTDTQYF
TRBJ2-7,TRBV6-5,CASSSGAGAYEQYF
TRBJ1-1,TRBV7-9,CASSRGANTEAFF
TRBJ2-7,TRBV6-2/TRBV6-3,CASSGGQGVFGAYEQYF
TRBJ2-5,TRBV15,CATSRDYTQETQYF
TRBJ2-5,TRBV28,CASSSGGIKTQYF
TRBJ2-2,TRBV6-1,CASSDLAGANTGELFF
TRBJ2-2,TRBV7-2,CASSFGTSVGELFF
TRBJ2-1,TRBV19,CASSTVSGTSVGWNEQFF
TRBJ2-1,TRBV5-1,CASSPPEGVIEQFF
TRBJ1-4,TRBV28,CASRAQGAFEKLFF
TRBJ2-7,TRBV18,CASSPEASGPSYEQYF
TRBJ2-3,TRBV6-5,CASSPTSGVTQYF
TRBJ2-1,TRBV7-3,CASSLDTEKREQFF
TRBJ2-5,TRBV7-8,CASSSDRRQETQYF
TRBJ2-7,TRBV11-3,CASSYGLGTSGTGLTYEQYF
TRBJ2-3,TRBV25-1,CASSDLTSGGGKADTQYF
TRBJ1-4,TRBV18,CASSPPGGRGANEKLFF
TRBJ1-2,TRBV9,CASSARDRDGYTF
TRBJ2-5,TRBV7-8,CASSPASPVRETQYF
TRBJ1-5,TRBV27,CASSDRQDNQPQHF
TRBJ2-7,TRBV4-2,CASSRLGATGTGAYEQYF
TRBJ2-3,TRBV2,CASSEMGRADTQYF
TRBJ2-1,TRBV2,CASMLKTGYDEQFF
TRBJ1-1,TRBV28,CASSSTGGGMNTEAFF
TRBJ1-3,TRBV7-9,CASSSRGGSSGNTIYF
TRBJ1-1,TRBV6-5,CASMKGQGADTEAFF
TRBJ2-1,TRBV7-3,CASSLAGPYNEQFF
TRBJ2-5,TRBV7-9,CASSLVLAGETQYF
TRBJ1-1,TRBV15,CATSRGGGTGGTEAFF
TRBJ1-1,TRBV5-4,CASSSKNEEKNTEAFF
TRBJ2-5,TRBV5-1,CASSADYPGKETQYF
TRBJ1-1,TRBV6-5,CASSPRTGGTEAFF
TRBJ2-7,TRBV28,CAVRQGGYEQYF
TRBJ2-3,TRBV19,CASSIASGSTDTQYF
TRBJ2-1,TRBV3-1/TRBV3-2,CASSPKKGKAGGLAYNEQFF
TRBJ2-7,TRBV5-1,CASSLSQGFNEQYF
TRBJ2-7,TRBV9,CASSVGPSGGDQTYEQYF
TRBJ2-5,TRBV7-7,CASSRQPQETQYF
TRBJ2-5,TRBV7-2,CASSQGVRGDGTQYF
TRBJ2-7,TRBV28,CASRGTSPPSVYEQYF
TRBJ1-2,TRBV30,CAWSVGGGVYGYTF
TRBJ1-6,TRBV5-1,CASSLGQGSSPLHF
TRBJ2-2,TRBV6-5,CASRVSGGGTGELFF
TRBJ1-4,TRBV2,CASSKTGFYEKLFF
TRBJ1-5,TRBV6-6,CASVEQADRQPQHF